Sequencing of this TCR beta chain was carried out in a study of T cells in Graves' hyperthyroidism and ophthalmopathy. Study observations and caveats: The model's output predicted ophthalmopathy at a median of about 5.9 months prior to onset. Blood also contained most expanded thyroid clonotypes above 0.001.

This clonotype was picked up many times. Its antigen is unidentified. The source material, RNA transcripts, was used to amplify TCR beta CDR3 regions. HTBI primers were employed in a first-round RT-PCR of the TCR CDR3. TCRdb ran MiXCR on the multiplex PCR reads and lists one entry per CDR3 protein. The sample has around 690,000 distinct CDR3 sequences, roughly 17% seen once. The patients, who ranged from 18 to 65 in age, presented with newly diagnosed hyperthyroidism lasting under 2 months. Every diagnosis used clinical symptoms, serum thyroxine and TRAb, thyroid ultrasound and orbital computed tomography. Losses at the gene ends were 5 bases for V and 0 bases for J; bases not matched to a gene: 1. Per germline, CDR1 MDHEN and CDR2 SYDVKM. The CDR3 consists of 14 residues.

The source is a man between 45 and 60 years old with Graves' hyperthyroidism. The rearrangement uses TRBV28 and TRBJ2-7; the match to TRBD2 covers 10 bases. The sequenced sample consisted of blood. The CDR3 DNA follows: TGTGCCAGCAGTCCTAGCGGGAGCTCCTACGAGCAGTACTTC. It codes for CASSPSGSSYEQYF. The entire variable domain, with the rest obtained from reference TRBV28 and TRBJ2-7, is as follows: DVKVTQSSRYLVKRTGEKVFLECVQDMDHENMFWYRQDPGLGLRLIYFSYDVKMKEKGDIPEGYSVSREKKERFSLILESASTNQTSMYLCASSPSGSSYEQYFGPGTRLTVT.